The next 9 T cell receptor beta chains were all read from a single sample in a study of control samples from healthy donors and cancer patients. Only in-frame clones appear in the TCRdb table, and some are missing; sequencing was by immunoSEQ multiplex PCR. The table shows about 80,000 clones, with approximately 91% occurring only once. Material: blood. All receptors come from a woman aged 45-59 years in good health.

This chain joins TRBV2 and TRBJ1-1; the D is unclear. In germline, CDR1 is SNHLY, CDR2 FYNNEI. Between the trimmed V and J ends, which lost 3 bases and 7 bases, there was a span of 3 bases. This CDR3 is 10 amino acids long. The CDR3 DNA follows: TGTGCCAGCAGTGATATTGAAGCTTTCTTT. Protein sequence: CASSDIEAFF.

This chain links TRBV5-1 with TRBJ2-6, with D tentatively TRBD1 (6 bases). CDR1 is SGHRS, CDR2 YFSETQ, per germline. With 6 bases removed from V and 0 bases from J, the gap between germline ends came to 10 bases. The CDR3 contains 15 residues. CDR3 residues: CASNQGSSGANVLTF. CDR3 sequence (DNA): TGCGCCAGCAATCAGGGGAGCTCTGGGGCCAACGTCCTGACTTTC.

This clone turned up a few times. The genes are TRBV7-9 and TRBJ1-2, with D uncertain. The V gene's germline CDR1 is SEHNR and CDR2 FQNEAQ (reference sequence). Trimming cost V 5 bases and J 3 bases, with 16 bases left between them. The CDR3 contains 15 residues. Here the CDR3 reads CASSHRGLGDYGYTF. The CDR3 DNA reads TGTGCCAGCAGCCACCGCGGTCTGGGAGACTATGGCTACACCTTC.

The chain links TRBV2 to TRBJ1-2; no reliable D call. Deletions cut 3 bases from V and 0 bases from J, with 11 bases between. CDR1 is SNHLY and CDR2 is FYNNEI in the germline V gene. The CDR3 has 15 residues. The CDR3 spells CASSELPGANYGYTF. The CDR3 DNA follows: TGTGCCAGCAGTGAGTTGCCGGGAGCTAACTATGGCTACACCTTC.

The V and J genes are TRBV4-1 and TRBJ1-3; D might be TRBD1 (6 bases). There are 17 residues in the CDR3. Germline V gene data show CDR1 as MGHRA and CDR2 as YSYEKL. Trimming shortened V by 3 bases and J by 2 bases, and 17 bases separated the two germline ends. CDR3 loop: CASSHYRDTRAGNTIYF. The DNA for the CDR3 is TGCGCCAGCAGCCACTATAGGGACACTAGAGCTGGAAACACCATATATTTT.

The chain links TRBV19 to TRBJ1-2, with D perhaps TRBD1 (6 bases). Germline V gene lookup returns CDR1 LNHDA and CDR2 SQIVND (reference sequence). The CDR3 is 20 residues long. V was trimmed by 0 bases and J by 2 bases, leaving 25 bases between them. The CDR3 loop is CASSIDLWPKGHLLNYGYTF. In nucleotides, the CDR3 is TGTGCCAGTAGTATAGATCTCTGGCCTAAGGGACATCTCCTGAACTATGGCTACACCTTC.

The rearrangement links TRBV3-1 (or the pseudogene TRBV3-2) to TRBJ2-6; no clear D gene. V was clipped by 7 bases and J by 0 bases, with 1 base between them. The CDR3 consists of 12 residues. Germline V gene lookup returns CDR1 LGHDT and CDR2 YNNKEL (reference sequence). The CDR3 reads CASTSGANVLTF. CDR3 nucleotides: TGTGCCAGCACCTCTGGGGCCAACGTCCTGACTTTC.

The chain combines TRBV13 with TRBJ2-1, with 7 bases aligning to TRBD2. CDR1 and CDR2 (germline): PRHDT, FYEKMQ (reference sequence). The CDR3 extends over 15 amino acids. V shed 3 bases, J shed 4 bases, and the junction held 6 bases outside the gene matches. DNA of the CDR3: TGTGCCAGCAGCTTCGTAAGCGGGGTATACAATGAGCAGTTCTTC. Amino acids: CASSFVSGVYNEQFF.

V is TRBV29-1 and J is TRBJ1-4; the D gene is possibly TRBD1 (6 bases). V was clipped by 4 bases and J by 0 bases, with 21 bases between them. The CDR3 is 18 amino acids. From germline, CDR1 is SQVTM and CDR2 ANQGSEA. The CDR3 region is CSVGGGFFGLATNEKLFF. The CDR3 region has the DNA TGCAGCGTTGGAGGGGGTTTCTTTGGTTTGGCAACTAATGAAAAACTGTTTTTT.